These T cell receptor beta chains were read from a single sample in a study of CD8 T cells in ankylosing spondylitis. TCRdb called the 5' RACE reads again in MiXCR, with one record for every CDR3 protein. This repertoire shows about 89,000 distinct CDR3 sequences, 27% found once; its top ten account for around 56%. Sequences were obtained from blood, either unsorted or a sorted T cell fraction (not recorded which). The receptors derive from a male donor with ankylosing spondylitis or in good health (not recorded which). CDR3s include the opening cysteine and the closing phenylalanine or tryptophan. D genes are given only for firm matches. Clone size is stated in some rows and not others, as once, few, many or a class when expanded.

d_gene: .; j_gene: TRBJ2-5; v_gene: TRBV6-1; abundance: .; CDR3nt: TGTGCCAGCAGTGGCCTCACCCGGGGGCCTGAAGAGACCCAGTACTTC; CDR3aa: CASSGLTRGPEETQYF
d_gene: .; j_gene: TRBJ1-1; v_gene: TRBV5-1; abundance: .; CDR3nt: TGCGCCAGCAGCTTGCCAACACTTAACACTGAAGCTTTCTTC; CDR3aa: CASSLPTLNTEAFF
d_gene: .; j_gene: TRBJ2-5; v_gene: TRBV20-1; abundance: few; CDR3nt: TGCAGTGCCGGACTGTACCAAGAGACCCAGTACTTC; CDR3aa: CSAGLYQETQYF
d_gene: .; j_gene: TRBJ1-5; v_gene: TRBV7-2; abundance: .; CDR3nt: TGTGCCAGCAGACAAGACGGCCTTGGCAATCAGCCCCAGCATTTT; CDR3aa: CASRQDGLGNQPQHF
d_gene: .; j_gene: TRBJ1-5; v_gene: TRBV20-1; abundance: few; CDR3nt: TGCAGTGCGGTCAGGGCGGATTATAGCAATCAGCCCCAGCATTTT; CDR3aa: CSAVRADYSNQPQHF
d_gene: .; j_gene: TRBJ1-5; v_gene: TRBV7-3; abundance: .; CDR3nt: TGTGCCAGCAGCTTAAACAGATTTCAGCCCCAGCATTTT; CDR3aa: CASSLNRFQPQHF
d_gene: .; j_gene: TRBJ2-3; v_gene: TRBV20-1; abundance: .; CDR3nt: TGCAGTGCTAGAGATCTGAGGGGGTCAACTAGCACAGATACGCAGTATTTT; CDR3aa: CSARDLRGSTSTDTQYF
d_gene: .; j_gene: TRBJ2-2; v_gene: TRBV2; abundance: once; CDR3nt: TGTGCCAGCAGTGAACGGGTCGGGGAGCTGTTTTTT; CDR3aa: CASSERVGELFF
d_gene: TRBD2; j_gene: TRBJ2-7; v_gene: TRBV20-1; abundance: few; CDR3nt: TGCAGTGCTAGAGGCACGGGAGGGAGCTACGAGCAGTACTTC; CDR3aa: CSARGTGGSYEQYF
d_gene: TRBD2; j_gene: TRBJ2-1; v_gene: TRBV7-8; abundance: .; CDR3nt: TGTGCCAGCAGCTTAGCGCCGGGACTAGCGGATTACAATGAGCAGTTCTTC; CDR3aa: CASSLAPGLADYNEQFF
d_gene: TRBD2; j_gene: TRBJ2-3; v_gene: TRBV11-2; abundance: .; CDR3nt: TGTGCCAGCAGCTTAGATCTAGTGTTACTAGCGGAAAGCACAGATACGCAGTATTTT; CDR3aa: CASSLDLVLLAESTDTQYF
d_gene: .; j_gene: TRBJ1-1; v_gene: TRBV6-1; abundance: few; CDR3nt: TGTGCCAGCAGACCTAACCCCGTGGGGGTGGGCACTGAAGCTTTCTTT; CDR3aa: CASRPNPVGVGTEAFF
d_gene: TRBD2; j_gene: TRBJ2-3; v_gene: TRBV20-1; abundance: few; CDR3nt: TGCAGTGCTCCGACTAGCGGGAGGGCCACAGATACGCAGTATTTT; CDR3aa: CSAPTSGRATDTQYF
d_gene: .; j_gene: TRBJ1-1; v_gene: TRBV10-2; abundance: few; CDR3nt: TGCGCCAGCAGTGAAAAGGGACGCCGTTTACACTTT; CDR3aa: CASSEKGRRLHF
d_gene: TRBD1; j_gene: TRBJ1-5; v_gene: TRBV12-3/TRBV12-4; abundance: few; CDR3nt: TGTGCCAGCAGCCCCACAGGGGGAAACAATCAGCCCCAGCATTTT; CDR3aa: CASSPTGGNNQPQHF
d_gene: .; j_gene: TRBJ1-1; v_gene: TRBV5-1; abundance: .; CDR3nt: TGCGCCAGCAGCTTACAGGAGAACACTGAAGCTTTCTTT; CDR3aa: CASSLQENTEAFF
d_gene: .; j_gene: TRBJ2-3; v_gene: TRBV5-1; abundance: .; CDR3nt: TGCGCCAGCAGCTTGGGACTCCGCACAGATACGCAGTATTTT; CDR3aa: CASSLGLRTDTQYF
d_gene: .; j_gene: TRBJ1-5; v_gene: TRBV3-1; abundance: .; CDR3nt: TGTGCCAGCAGCCAAGATCCCCGGCAGCCCCAGCATTTT; CDR3aa: CASSQDPRQPQHF
d_gene: .; j_gene: TRBJ1-1; v_gene: TRBV6-5; abundance: few; CDR3nt: TGTGCCAGCAGTTACGAGTATTTCGCCACTGAAGCTTTCTTT; CDR3aa: CASSYEYFATEAFF
d_gene: .; j_gene: TRBJ2-5; v_gene: TRBV18; abundance: few; CDR3nt: TGTGCCAGCTCTCAGGAGGCTCCAGGACTTCAAGAGACCCAGTACTTC; CDR3aa: CASSQEAPGLQETQYF
d_gene: .; j_gene: TRBJ2-7; v_gene: TRBV7-6; abundance: few; CDR3nt: TGTGCCAGCAGCGTACAGGGCGGACCCTACGAGCAGTACTTC; CDR3aa: CASSVQGGPYEQYF
d_gene: .; j_gene: TRBJ1-2; v_gene: TRBV5-1; abundance: .; CDR3nt: TGCGCCAGCAGCCGAACCCTATCTCGGACAGAGGATGGCTACACCTTC; CDR3aa: CASSRTLSRTEDGYTF
d_gene: TRBD2; j_gene: TRBJ2-7; v_gene: TRBV20-1; abundance: .; CDR3nt: TGCAGTGCTAGGCTGCTAGCGGGGGCTACCTACGAGCAGTACTTC; CDR3aa: CSARLLAGATYEQYF
d_gene: .; j_gene: TRBJ2-3; v_gene: TRBV20-1; abundance: .; CDR3nt: TGCAGTGCTAGAGATCGGGTAGCTGGTCTCGTCGATACGCAGTATTTT; CDR3aa: CSARDRVAGLVDTQYF
d_gene: .; j_gene: TRBJ2-7; v_gene: TRBV6-1; abundance: .; CDR3nt: TGTGCCAGCAGGCGCTTGGCTAGCGGGACAGGCGAGCAGTACTTC; CDR3aa: CASRRLASGTGEQYF
d_gene: .; j_gene: TRBJ1-4; v_gene: TRBV9; abundance: few; CDR3nt: TGTGCCAGCAGCCCCTGGACCGGGACGAATGAAAAACTGTTTTTT; CDR3aa: CASSPWTGTNEKLFF
d_gene: .; j_gene: TRBJ1-1; v_gene: TRBV29-1; abundance: .; CDR3nt: TGCACCGGTTCCTCCCACAAGAACACTGAAGCTTTCTTT; CDR3aa: CTGSSHKNTEAFF
d_gene: .; j_gene: TRBJ1-2; v_gene: TRBV3-1; abundance: .; CDR3nt: TGTGCCAGCAGCCTAACCCGATGGGGCTACACCTTC; CDR3aa: CASSLTRWGYTF
d_gene: .; j_gene: TRBJ1-2; v_gene: TRBV20-1; abundance: few; CDR3nt: TGCAGTGCTAGAAGTCCGGTAGGGCTCTACTATGGCTACACCTTC; CDR3aa: CSARSPVGLYYGYTF
d_gene: .; j_gene: TRBJ2-7; v_gene: TRBV5-6; abundance: many; CDR3nt: TGTGCCAGCAGCTTCGGATGGGCCTACGAGCAGTACTTC; CDR3aa: CASSFGWAYEQYF
d_gene: .; j_gene: TRBJ1-4; v_gene: TRBV20-1; abundance: .; CDR3nt: TGCAGTGCCAGGCCAGACGCAACTAATGAAAAACTGTTTTTT; CDR3aa: CSARPDATNEKLFF
d_gene: TRBD2; j_gene: TRBJ2-1; v_gene: TRBV24-1; abundance: few; CDR3nt: TGTGCCACCAGTGACCTACTAGCGGGAGGAATAAATGAGCAGTTCTTC; CDR3aa: CATSDLLAGGINEQFF
d_gene: TRBD2; j_gene: TRBJ2-7; v_gene: TRBV19; abundance: few; CDR3nt: TGTGCCAGTTCTGAGACTAGCGGGAGTTCCTACGAGCAGTACTTC; CDR3aa: CASSETSGSSYEQYF
d_gene: .; j_gene: TRBJ2-7; v_gene: TRBV28; abundance: few; CDR3nt: TGTGCCAGCAGTTCTTTTATAAGACGCTCCTACGAGCAGTACTTC; CDR3aa: CASSSFIRRSYEQYF
d_gene: .; j_gene: TRBJ2-7; v_gene: TRBV5-1; abundance: many; CDR3nt: TGCGCCAGCAGCCCCTCGGGTGAGGCATTGTACGAGCAGTACTTC; CDR3aa: CASSPSGEALYEQYF
d_gene: TRBD2; j_gene: TRBJ2-1; v_gene: TRBV5-1; abundance: .; CDR3nt: TGCGCCAGCAGTAGAGAGCGGGGGCCCCACAATGAGCAGTTCTTC; CDR3aa: CASSRERGPHNEQFF
d_gene: .; j_gene: TRBJ1-4; v_gene: TRBV28; abundance: .; CDR3nt: TGTGCCAGCAGTTTGGTAGGGGTTCGTGGTGAAAAACTGTTTTTT; CDR3aa: CASSLVGVRGEKLFF
d_gene: .; j_gene: TRBJ2-7; v_gene: TRBV5-1; abundance: many; CDR3nt: TGCGCCAGCAGCTTGGATCCACTCGAGCAGTACTTC; CDR3aa: CASSLDPLEQYF
d_gene: .; j_gene: TRBJ1-5; v_gene: TRBV20-1; abundance: many; CDR3nt: TGCAGTGCCGCACTCATGGACACGGGTGCTCAGCCCCAGCATTTT; CDR3aa: CSAALMDTGAQPQHF
d_gene: .; j_gene: TRBJ2-3; v_gene: TRBV5-1; abundance: .; CDR3nt: TGCGCCAGCAGCTTGAAGATCCAAGCAGATACGCAGTATTTT; CDR3aa: CASSLKIQADTQYF
d_gene: TRBD2; j_gene: TRBJ2-7; v_gene: TRBV27; abundance: few; CDR3nt: TGTGCCAGCAGTTTAACGGGAGGGCTCCCCTCCTACGAGCAGTACTTC; CDR3aa: CASSLTGGLPSYEQYF
d_gene: TRBD2; j_gene: TRBJ2-3; v_gene: TRBV3-1; abundance: many; CDR3nt: TGTGCCAGCAGCCAAAGAGCGGGGCGCACAGATACGCAGTATTTT; CDR3aa: CASSQRAGRTDTQYF
d_gene: TRBD2; j_gene: TRBJ2-2; v_gene: TRBV7-2; abundance: few; CDR3nt: TGTGCCAGCAGCCTCAGGCTAGCGGGGGGAAAAAACACCGGGGAGCTGTTTTTT; CDR3aa: CASSLRLAGGKNTGELFF
d_gene: TRBD2; j_gene: TRBJ2-2; v_gene: TRBV19; abundance: few; CDR3nt: TGTGCCAGTAGTATTCCCCTGAGCGGGGAGGGCGGGGAGCTGTTTTTT; CDR3aa: CASSIPLSGEGGELFF
d_gene: TRBD2; j_gene: TRBJ2-1; v_gene: TRBV3-1; abundance: few; CDR3nt: TGTGCCAGCACCACACTAGCGGGGGGGCGTTACAATGAGCAGTTCTTC; CDR3aa: CASTTLAGGRYNEQFF
d_gene: .; j_gene: TRBJ2-7; v_gene: TRBV5-1; abundance: many; CDR3nt: TGCGCCAGCAGCTTGGAGGTGACCGGCGAGCAGTACTTC; CDR3aa: CASSLEVTGEQYF